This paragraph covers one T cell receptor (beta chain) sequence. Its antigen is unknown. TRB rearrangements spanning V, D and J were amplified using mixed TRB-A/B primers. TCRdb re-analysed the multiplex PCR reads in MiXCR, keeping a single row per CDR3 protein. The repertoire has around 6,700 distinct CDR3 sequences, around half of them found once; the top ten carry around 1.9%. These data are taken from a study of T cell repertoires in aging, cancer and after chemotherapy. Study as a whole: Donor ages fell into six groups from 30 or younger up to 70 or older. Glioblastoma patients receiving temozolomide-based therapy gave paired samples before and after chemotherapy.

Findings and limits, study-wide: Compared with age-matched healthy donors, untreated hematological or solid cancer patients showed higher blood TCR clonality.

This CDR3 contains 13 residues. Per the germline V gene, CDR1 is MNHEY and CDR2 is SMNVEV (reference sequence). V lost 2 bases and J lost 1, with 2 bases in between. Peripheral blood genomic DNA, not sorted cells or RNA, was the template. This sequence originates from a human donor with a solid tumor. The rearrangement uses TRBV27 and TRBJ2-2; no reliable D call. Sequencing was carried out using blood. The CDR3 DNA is TGTGCCAGCAGTTTACGGAACACCGGGGAGCTGTTTTTT. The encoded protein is CASSLRNTGELFF.